This T cell receptor (beta chain) was sequenced in a study of vaccination and CD4 T cells after COVID-19. About the research overall: Overlapping spike peptides of SARS-CoV-2, HCoV-NL63, HCoV-OC43 and HCoV-229E were used, and cells were stimulated with them.

As to this clonotype: No antigen is known for it.

Findings and limits, study-wide: Looking at convalescent patients, 304 of their 307 vaccine-specific clones were spike mono-reactive. Relatively small numbers of convalescent patients were studied, with no early post-infection timepoints included.

Germline V gene data show CDR1 as DFQATT and CDR2 as SNEGSKA (reference sequence). The CDR3 is made up of 15 amino acids. V lost 3 bases and J lost 6, with 18 bases in between. The sample's treatment: roughly 10-day PBMC culture with coronavirus spike peptide pools or control peptides (ViraFEST assay). Sequence data for DNA of cultured CD4+ T cells were generated by the Oncomine TCR Beta short-read assay. Genomic DNA from cultured CD4+ T cells was extracted. One entry per CDR3 protein, called by TCRdb with MiXCR from the PCR reads. Of approximately 15,000 distinct CDR3 sequences in the sample, around three quarters were seen once.

The clonotype comes from a human donor who had recovered from COVID-19. The sample taken for sequencing was CD4+ T cells from blood, cultured in vitro. The V gene is TRBV20-1, the J gene TRBJ1-5, with D tentatively TRBD1 (6 bases). The CDR3 DNA sequence: TGCAGTGCTAGGGCAAACAGGGCACCGGGTCAGCCCCAGCATTTT. Encoded protein: CSARANRAPGQPQHF.